Each of the 2 T cell receptor beta chains below was sequenced from the same sample in a study of blood T cells in healthy people across ages. For the second PCR, which ran for roughly 7 to 11 cycles, a sample-barcoded 5' primer and a J-beta primer mix were used. Each CDR3 protein gets one entry after TCRdb re-called the 5' RACE reads with MiXCR. The table has hundreds of thousands of distinct CDR3 sequences, about 59% seen once. Sequencing input: blood. The receptors derive from a man aged 30 to 45 in good health.

The CDR3 region has the DNA TGTGCCAGCTCACCAAACGGGTTAGTTGGCTACACCTTC. Its translation: CASSPNGLVGYTF. This sequence joins TRBV18 and TRBJ1-2; D not resolved. Per germline, CDR1 KGHSH and CDR2 LQKENI. The length of the CDR3 is 13 residues. Trimming cost V 2 bases and J 7 bases, with 11 bases left between them.

This sequence joins TRBV21-1 and TRBJ1-6. TRBV21-1 is an annotated pseudogene. The CDR3 sequence is 15 residues long. The CDR3 nucleotides read TGTGCCAGCAGCAAAAAAGCAAGTGATAATTCACCCCTCCACTTT. This translates into CASSKKASDNSPLHF.